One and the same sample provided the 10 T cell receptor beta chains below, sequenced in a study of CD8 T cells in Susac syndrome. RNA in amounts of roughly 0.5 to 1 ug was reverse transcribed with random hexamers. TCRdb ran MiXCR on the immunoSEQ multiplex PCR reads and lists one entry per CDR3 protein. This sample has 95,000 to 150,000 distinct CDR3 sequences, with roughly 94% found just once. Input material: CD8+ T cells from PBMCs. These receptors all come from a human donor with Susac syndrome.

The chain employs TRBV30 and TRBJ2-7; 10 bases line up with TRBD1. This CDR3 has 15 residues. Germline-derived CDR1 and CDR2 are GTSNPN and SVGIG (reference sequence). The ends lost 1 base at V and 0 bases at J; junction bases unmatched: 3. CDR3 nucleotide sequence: TGTGCCTGGAGTGAAGGGACAGGGGTCTCCTACGAGCAGTACTTC. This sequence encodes CAWSEGTGVSYEQYF. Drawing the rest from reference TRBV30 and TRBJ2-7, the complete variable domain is SQTIHQWPATLVQPVGSPLSLECTVEGTSNPNLYWYRQAAGRGLQLLFYSVGIGQISSEVPQNLSASRPQDRQFILSSKKLLLSDSGFYLCAWSEGTGVSYEQYFGPGTRLTVT.

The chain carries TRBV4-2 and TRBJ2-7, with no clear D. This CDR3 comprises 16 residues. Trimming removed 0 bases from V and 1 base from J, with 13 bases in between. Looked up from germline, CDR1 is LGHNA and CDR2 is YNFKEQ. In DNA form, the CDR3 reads TGTGCCAGCAGCCAAGAGGCTACCCTGCGGTCCTACGAGCAGTACTTC. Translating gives CASSQEATLRSYEQYF.

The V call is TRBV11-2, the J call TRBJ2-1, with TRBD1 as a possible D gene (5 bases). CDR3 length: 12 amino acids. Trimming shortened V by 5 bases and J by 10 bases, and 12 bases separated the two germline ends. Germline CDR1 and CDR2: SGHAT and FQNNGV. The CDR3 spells CASSKGRSEQFF. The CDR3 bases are TGTGCCAGCAGCAAGGGGCGGAGCGAGCAGTTCTTC.

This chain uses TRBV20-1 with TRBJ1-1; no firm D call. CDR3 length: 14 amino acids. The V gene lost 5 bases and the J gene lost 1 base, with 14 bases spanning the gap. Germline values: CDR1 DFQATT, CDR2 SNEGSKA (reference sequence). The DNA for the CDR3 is TGCAGTGCTCCCCTGGGTGGGTCGAACACTGAAGCTTTCTTT. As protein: CSAPLGGSNTEAFF.

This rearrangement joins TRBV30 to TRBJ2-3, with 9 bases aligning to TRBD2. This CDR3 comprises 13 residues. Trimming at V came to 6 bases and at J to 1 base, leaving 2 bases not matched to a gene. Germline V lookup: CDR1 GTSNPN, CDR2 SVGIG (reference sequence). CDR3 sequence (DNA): TGTGCCTGTAGCGGGGGCCGCACAGATACGCAGTATTTT. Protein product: CACSGGRTDTQYF. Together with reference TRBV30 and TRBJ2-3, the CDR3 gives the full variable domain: SQTIHQWPATLVQPVGSPLSLECTVEGTSNPNLYWYRQAAGRGLQLLFYSVGIGQISSEVPQNLSASRPQDRQFILSSKKLLLSDSGFYLCACSGGRTDTQYFGPGTRLTVL.

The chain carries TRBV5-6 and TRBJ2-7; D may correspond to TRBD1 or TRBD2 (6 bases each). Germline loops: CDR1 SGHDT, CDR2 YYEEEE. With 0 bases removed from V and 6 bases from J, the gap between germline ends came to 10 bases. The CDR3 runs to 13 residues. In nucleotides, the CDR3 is TGTGCCAGCAGCTTGGAGGGGGGCCCCGAGCAGTACTTC. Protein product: CASSLEGGPEQYF.

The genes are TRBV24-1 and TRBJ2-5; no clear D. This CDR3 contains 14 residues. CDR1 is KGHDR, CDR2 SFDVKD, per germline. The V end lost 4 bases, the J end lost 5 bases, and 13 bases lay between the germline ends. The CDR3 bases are TGTGCCACCAGTGACCGTGAAAGGCCGGAGACCCAGTACTTC. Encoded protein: CATSDRERPETQYF.

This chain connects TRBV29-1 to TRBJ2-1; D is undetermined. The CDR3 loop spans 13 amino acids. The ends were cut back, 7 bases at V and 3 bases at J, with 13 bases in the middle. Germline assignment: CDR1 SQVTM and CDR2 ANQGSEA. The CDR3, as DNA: TGCAGCGCCCGGGTCATTGACTACAATGAGCAGTTCTTC. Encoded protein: CSARVIDYNEQFF.

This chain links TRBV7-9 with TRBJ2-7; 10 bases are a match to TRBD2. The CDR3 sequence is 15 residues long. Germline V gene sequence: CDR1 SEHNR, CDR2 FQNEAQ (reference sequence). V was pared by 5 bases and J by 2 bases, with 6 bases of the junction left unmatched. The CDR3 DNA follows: TGTGCCAGCAGCGAACCACTAGCGGGGACCTACGAGCAGTACTTC. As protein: CASSEPLAGTYEQYF.

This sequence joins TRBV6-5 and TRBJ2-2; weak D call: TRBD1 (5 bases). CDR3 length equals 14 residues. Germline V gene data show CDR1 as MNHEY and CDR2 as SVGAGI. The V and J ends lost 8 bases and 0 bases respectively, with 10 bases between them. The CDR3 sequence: CASGSGTNTGELFF. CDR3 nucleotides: TGTGCCAGCGGATCAGGGACGAACACCGGGGAGCTGTTTTTT.